A selection of T cell receptor beta chains follows, all from one sample in a study of shared clonotypes between healthy human individuals. Profiled with immunoSEQ multiplex PCR; TCRdb holds only in-frame clones, not every one. The repertoire holds about 980,000 clones, with about 80% as singletons. The sample comprised memory CD4+ T cells sorted from blood. The receptors come from a man younger than 35 in good health. The conserved cysteine and the conserved F or W are not part of the CDR3 here. Clone sizes are given selectively: once, few, many, or a class where the clone is expanded.

V	size	J	CDR3
TRBV28	NA	TRBJ2-7	ASSSGDRGPFN
TRBV6-6	NA	TRBJ1-1	ASTGQGAF
TRBV6-1	NA	TRBJ2-7	ASRRVREGGLEQY
TRBV28	NA	TRBJ2-2	ASTTGGEGRRELF
TRBV28	NA	TRBJ2-7	ASSLPGHSYEQY
TRBV7-9	NA	TRBJ2-1	ASSPRGGVYNEQF
TRBV7-2	NA	TRBJ2-1	ASSLAGTYNEQF
TRBV4-3	NA	TRBJ1-1	ASSQDRGLGTEAF
TRBV28	NA	TRBJ2-1	ASVRTSSNEQF
TRBV19	NA	TRBJ1-5	ASSTHGQGPNQPQH
TRBV7-9	NA	TRBJ2-3	ASDLLTDTQY
TRBV5-4	NA	TRBJ2-7	ASSGGQFRSEQY
TRBV5-1	NA	TRBJ2-7	ASSLESLSYEQY
TRBV5-1	few	TRBJ2-7	ASSRTGPYEQY
TRBV27	NA	TRBJ2-7	ASSNRQGRTEQY
TRBV7-6	NA	TRBJ2-5	ASSPTSGVETQY
TRBV11-3	NA	TRBJ2-2	ASSSWTSGGTGELF
TRBV7-8	once	TRBJ1-2	ASSLAPVTPYGYT
TRBV29-1	NA	TRBJ1-5	SVEEGANQPQH
TRBV9	NA	TRBJ1-1	ASSVGLGTGGWTEAF